The 2 T cell receptor beta chains below come from one sample, sequenced in a study of CD8+CD57+ T cells in acquired aplastic anemia. The patients chosen for sequencing had shown expansion of CD8+CD57+ cells (detected by flow cytometry). CDR3 and TCR beta VDJ profiling relied on a genomic DNA template. Each CDR3 protein gets one entry after TCRdb re-called the reads with MiXCR. This table holds just over 450,000 distinct CDR3 sequences, roughly a third found once. The source material was sorted CD4+, CD8+, or CD8+CD57+ T cells (not recorded which) from PBMCs. The receptors stem from a human donor with aplastic anemia.

This clonotype was seen just once. Because it lacks the conserved phenylalanine or tryptophan at the end, this CDR3 is likely a read error. The chain recombines TRBV9 with TRBJ2-5, with 7 bases fitting TRBD1. Per the germline V gene, CDR1 is SGDLS and CDR2 is YYNGEE. Losses at the gene ends were 0 bases for V and 4 bases for J; bases not matched to a gene: 6. The CDR3 is made up of 15 amino acids. The CDR3 here is CASSVDPGGVETQYL. DNA of the CDR3: TGTGCCAGCAGCGTAGATCCAGGGGGAGTAGAGACCCAGTACCTC.

This clonotype came up a few times. This chain links TRBV7-7 with TRBJ1-3, with D possibly TRBD1 on 6 matching bases. The CDR3 spans 16 residues. With 3 bases removed from V and 0 bases from J, the gap between germline ends came to 12 bases. Germline V CDR1 and CDR2: SSHAT, FNYEAQ (reference sequence). The CDR3 DNA reads TGTGCCAGCAGCTTTGGACAGTCCTTCTCTGGAAACACCATATATTTT. Translation: CASSFGQSFSGNTIYF.